A single sample is the source of the 32 T cell receptor beta chains below, sequenced in a study of blood T cells in healthy people across ages. A sample-barcoded 5' primer and a J-beta primer mix were used in a second PCR of roughly 6 to 11 cycles. MiXCR, applied by TCRdb to the 5' RACE reads, yields one record per CDR3 protein. The data contain approximately 790,000 distinct CDR3 sequences, about 59% of them singletons. The material sequenced was blood. The receptors here all came from a man in his thirties or forties in good health.

This chain links TRBV12-3 or TRBV12-4 with TRBJ2-5; D possibly corresponds to TRBD1 (5 bases). The CDR3 totals 11 residues. V lost 0 bases to trimming and J lost 11 bases, with 7 bases between them. The CDR3 DNA reads as TGTGCCAGCAGTTTAGCGGGGCAGCAGTACTTC. Amino acids: CASSLAGQQYF.

This clonotype has more than one count but fewer than ten. The chain couples TRBV20-1 to TRBJ1-2; possibly TRBD1 for D (6 bases). The CDR3 loop spans 13 amino acids. With 6 bases removed from V and 5 bases from J, the gap between germline ends came to 16 bases. Germline CDR1 is DFQATT and CDR2 is SNEGSKA (reference sequence). CDR3 residues: CSAARTESYGYTF. CDR3 nucleotide sequence: TGCAGTGCCGCTCGGACAGAAAGTTATGGCTACACCTTC.

For this clonotype: A much larger clone is a single base away; this may be a read error. The chain carries TRBV28 and TRBJ2-7, with D perhaps matching TRBD2 (7 bases). V shed 5 bases and J shed 2 bases, with 22 bases lying between them. CDR1 MDHEN and CDR2 SYDVKM come from the germline V gene. This CDR3 region has 17 residues. CDR3 region: CASSPKGVWGGTYEQYF. The CDR3 DNA is TGTGCCAGCAGTCCAAAGGGCGTGTGGGGGGGCACCTACGAGCAGTACTTC.

A few counts support this clonotype. This chain links TRBV12-3 or TRBV12-4 with TRBJ2-5; the D gene is possibly TRBD2 (5 bases). The J call may be mistaken, given a closer DNA end match to TRBJ2-7. The CDR3 totals 13 residues. CDR3 DNA sequence: TGTGCCAGCAGTTTTTCCGGGGTGGGCGAGCAGTACTTC. Translation gives CASSFSGVGEQYF.

This clonotype was seen just once. This chain joins TRBV5-1 and TRBJ1-1; 8 nucleotides line up with TRBD1. Looked up from germline, CDR1 is SGHRS and CDR2 is YFSETQ. The junction had 3 bases not matched to a gene; V was cut back by 3 bases and J by 2 bases. The CDR3 loop spans 14 amino acids. The CDR3 sequence is CASSWGTGNTEAFF. The CDR3 bases are TGCGCCAGCAGCTGGGGGACAGGTAACACTGAAGCTTTCTTT.

This clonotype turned up a few times. The rearrangement links TRBV20-1 to TRBJ2-1; 7 positions agree with TRBD1. Germline values: CDR1 DFQATT, CDR2 SNEGSKA (reference sequence). The CDR3 has 16 residues. Unmatched junction bases numbered 13, after V lost 4 bases and J lost 4 bases. In DNA form, the CDR3 reads TGCAGTGCTATTCCCAGGGGGTTCGGGTTTTACAATGAGCAGTTCTTC. Translating gives CSAIPRGFGFYNEQFF.

This clonotype was seen a few times. This rearrangement joins TRBV6-5 to TRBJ2-4; D unclear. TRBJ2-7 matches the DNA end more closely, so the J call is doubtful. The CDR3 extends over 11 amino acids. The germline V gene encodes CDR1 MNHEY and CDR2 SVGAGI. CDR3 bases: TGTGCCAGCAGTGCCTTGGGCGAGCAGTACTTC. This gives the protein CASSALGEQYF.

This clonotype was observed a few times. The chain couples TRBV7-8 to TRBJ2-1, with D perhaps TRBD1 or TRBD2 (6 bases each). This CDR3 contains 17 residues. Germline CDR1 and CDR2: SGHVS and FQNEAQ. Trimming removed 0 bases from V and 4 bases from J, with 16 bases in between. The CDR3: CASSLAVGGHNYNEQFF. CDR3 coding DNA: TGTGCCAGCAGCTTAGCAGTCGGGGGCCACAATTACAATGAGCAGTTCTTC. Full variable domain (missing parts from reference TRBV7-8 and TRBJ2-1): GAGVSQSPRYKVAKRGQDVALRCDPISGHVSLFWYQQALGQGPEFLTYFQNEAQLDKSGLPSDRFFAERPEGSVSTLKIQRTQQEDSAVYLCASSLAVGGHNYNEQFFGPGTRLTVL.

The chain combines TRBV6-2 or TRBV6-3 with TRBJ2-1; no reliable D call. CDR3 length equals 15 residues. Germline V gene data show CDR1 as MNHEY and CDR2 as SVGEGT. V gave up 5 bases and J gave up 0 bases, with 11 bases separating them. CDR3 in amino acids: CASSNLQSSYNEQFF. The CDR3 DNA is TGTGCCAGCAGTAATTTACAATCCTCCTACAATGAGCAGTTCTTC.

To note about this clonotype: At one of its ends the junction is not consistent with the germline gene, which may arise from a read error. V is TRBV7-9 and J is TRBJ1-2; no clear D gene. Germline V CDR1 and CDR2: SEHNR, FQNEAQ (reference sequence). The CDR3 loop spans 14 amino acids. The CDR3 sequence: CASSLGGVNYDYTF. The CDR3 DNA sequence: TGTGCCAGCAGTCTAGGCGGGGTCAACTATGACTACACCTTC.

This clonotype was seen repeatedly, ten times or more. CDR3 sequence (DNA): TGTGCCAGCAGCGTCGGGGAGACCTACGAGCAGTACTTC. Translation gives CASSVGETYEQYF. This chain uses TRBV7-6 with TRBJ2-7; D perhaps matches TRBD2 (5 bases). CDR3 length: 13 amino acids. Germline assignment: CDR1 SGHVS and CDR2 FNYEAQ. V lost 5 bases, J lost 2 bases, and 10 bases lay in between. The entire variable domain, with the rest obtained from reference TRBV7-6 and TRBJ2-7, is as follows: GAGVSQSPRYKVTKRGQDVALRCDPISGHVSLYWYRQALGQGPEFLTYFNYEAQQDKSGLPNDRFSAERPEGSISTLTIQRTEQRDSAMYRCASSVGETYEQYFGPGTRLTVT.

This clonotype was detected only once. This chain links TRBV9 with TRBJ2-5, with 10 nucleotides matching TRBD2. Per germline, CDR1 SGDLS and CDR2 YYNGEE. This CDR3 has 15 residues. Trimming cost V 4 bases and J 4 bases; bases outside gene matches: 7. CDR3 residues: CASSPRLAGGETQYF. CDR3 DNA sequence: TGTGCCAGCAGCCCTCGACTAGCGGGTGGAGAGACCCAGTACTTC.

The chain links TRBV9 to TRBJ1-2; 8 nucleotides match TRBD1. This CDR3 contains 13 residues. With 4 bases clipped from V and 8 bases from J, the junction kept 7 bases outside the gene matches. Germline CDR1 reads SGDLS; CDR2 reads YYNGEE. CDR3 sequence reads: CASSIRQGIGYTF. CDR3 DNA: TGTGCCAGCAGCATCCGACAGGGGATCGGCTACACCTTC.

The chain joins TRBV5-6 to TRBJ2-1; possible D gene TRBD2, 7 bases. Per the germline V gene, CDR1 is SGHDT and CDR2 is YYEEEE. The CDR3 is 17 amino acids. V dropped 0 bases and J dropped 0 bases, with 13 bases sitting between them. The CDR3 protein is CASSLEGGISSYNEQFF. CDR3 DNA: TGTGCCAGCAGCTTGGAGGGGGGGATTAGCTCCTACAATGAGCAGTTCTTC.

The genes are TRBV6-2 or TRBV6-3 and TRBJ2-5; D assignment may be TRBD1 or TRBD2 (5 bases each). TRBJ2-7 explains the end of the DNA better; the J call may be wrong. The CDR3 has 17 residues. Per the germline V gene, CDR1 is MNHEY and CDR2 is SVGEGT. CDR3: CASSYSPRQGATGEQYF. The CDR3 region has the DNA TGTGCCAGCAGTTACTCCCCGAGGCAGGGAGCGACGGGCGAGCAGTACTTC.

The chain recombines TRBV20-1 with TRBJ1-1; no clear D gene. Germline loops: CDR1 DFQATT, CDR2 SNEGSKA (reference sequence). The CDR3 sequence is 13 residues long. V lost 3 bases, J lost 3 bases, and 11 bases lay in between. The CDR3 region has the DNA TGCAGTGCTAGGGTATCCCCCGACACTGAAGCTTTCTTT. Translating it yields CSARVSPDTEAFF.

The chain carries TRBV4-3 and TRBJ2-3; 9 bases are a match to TRBD1. Trimming took 0 bases from V and 3 from J; bases not matched to a gene: 4. The CDR3 spans 16 residues. CDR1 and CDR2 from the germline V gene are LGHNA and YSLEER. The CDR3 protein is CASSQEVDRGTDTQYF. The DNA of the CDR3 is TGCGCCAGCAGCCAAGAGGTGGACAGGGGTACAGATACGCAGTATTTT.

This clonotype was detected ten times or more. The chain has TRBV18 and TRBJ1-4; D gene uncertain. The germline V gene has CDR1 KGHSH and CDR2 LQKENI. CDR3 length equals 13 residues. V dropped 0 bases and J dropped 3 bases, with 2 bases sitting between them. In DNA form, the CDR3 reads TGTGCCAGCTCACCACCGGCTAATGAAAAACTGTTTTTT. Translated: CASSPPANEKLFF. Variable domain in full (rest from reference TRBV18 and TRBJ1-4): NAGVMQNPRHLVRRRGQEARLRCSPMKGHSHVYWYRQLPEEGLKFMVYLQKENIIDESGMPKERFSAEFPKEGPSILRIQQVVRGDSAAYFCASSPPANEKLFFGSGTQLSVL.

This clonotype came up many times. This rearrangement joins TRBV2 to TRBJ1-1, with 9 bases that match TRBD1. The CDR3 is 18 amino acids. V lost 4 bases, J lost 1 base, and 13 bases stayed unmatched. From germline, CDR1 is SNHLY and CDR2 FYNNEI. CDR3 DNA: TGTGCCAGCAGTGGTTCCGCCGGACAGGGGCAGAAGAACACTGAAGCTTTCTTT. Amino acid sequence: CASSGSAGQGQKNTEAFF.

This clonotype was observed a single time. V and J are TRBV10-3 and TRBJ1-2; a possible D gene is TRBD1 (5 bases). V was pared by 5 bases and J by 4 bases, with 14 bases between. The CDR3 runs 14 residues. Germline V CDR1 and CDR2: ENHRY, SYGVKD. In nucleotides, the CDR3 is TGTGCCATCAGTCCTTCAGGGACCTTCTATGGCTACACCTTC. Amino acid sequence: CAISPSGTFYGYTF.

The rearrangement uses TRBV11-2 and TRBJ2-1; 13 nucleotides line up with TRBD2. Trimming at V came to 4 bases and at J to 8 bases, leaving 8 bases not matched to a gene. Germline CDR1 is SGHAT and CDR2 is FQNNGV. The CDR3 is 16 residues long. Here the CDR3 DNA reads TGTGCCAGCAGCTCGAGGACTAGCGGGGGAGGAGATGAGCAGTTCTTC. It specifies CASSSRTSGGGDEQFF.

The chain couples TRBV6-1 to TRBJ2-3; D may be TRBD2 (5 bases). Germline values: CDR1 MNHNS, CDR2 SASEGT. This CDR3 is 15 amino acids long. V lost 7 bases and J lost 0, with 14 bases in between. The CDR3 DNA follows: TGTGCCAGCAAACATCGTCGGGGAAGCACAGATACGCAGTATTTT. Translation: CASKHRRGSTDTQYF.

The gene calls are TRBV20-1 and TRBJ2-2, with D hard to call. This CDR3 region has 16 residues. Germline V gene sequence: CDR1 DFQATT, CDR2 SNEGSKA (reference sequence). Deletions cut 2 bases from V and 0 bases from J, with 13 bases between. The CDR3: CSARYGLKTNTGELFF. CDR3 DNA sequence: TGCAGTGCTAGATACGGGCTGAAAACGAACACCGGGGAGCTGTTTTTT.

The rearrangement uses TRBV29-1 and TRBJ2-1; D is perhaps TRBD2 (5 bases). Looked up from germline, CDR1 is SQVTM and CDR2 is ANQGSEA. V shed 8 bases and J shed 4 bases, with 12 bases lying between them. The CDR3 has 12 residues. The CDR3 sequence: CSPRTVYNEQFF. DNA for the CDR3: TGCAGCCCGCGGACTGTTTACAATGAGCAGTTCTTC.

As concerns this clonotype: One junction end disagrees with the germline gene, perhaps due to a read error. This sequence joins TRBV12-3 or TRBV12-4 and TRBJ1-2; 9 nucleotides match TRBD1. The CDR3 loop spans 13 amino acids. In DNA form, the CDR3 reads TGTGCCTGCAGTTCCGGGACAGGGAAAGAACACACCTTC. Its translation: CACSSGTGKEHTF.

This clonotype was seen many times. The chain uses TRBV20-1 and TRBJ2-7; 13 bases are shared with TRBD2. Trimming at V came to 5 bases and at J to 2 bases, leaving 3 bases not matched to a gene. The CDR3 sequence is 14 residues long. Per germline, CDR1 DFQATT and CDR2 SNEGSKA (reference sequence). The CDR3 is CSAPGLAGAYEQYF. Written as DNA, the CDR3 is TGCAGTGCTCCCGGACTAGCGGGGGCCTACGAGCAGTACTTC.

This clonotype has more than one count but fewer than ten. The chain uses TRBV29-1 and TRBJ1-2; perhaps TRBD1 as D (6 bases). Deletions cut 4 bases from V and 5 bases from J, with 14 bases between. CDR1 is SQVTM and CDR2 is ANQGSEA in the germline V gene. The CDR3 is made up of 13 amino acids. The CDR3 region has the DNA TGCAGCGTTGCTACAGGGCTTGGGTATGGCTACACCTTC. Amino acids: CSVATGLGYGYTF.

This chain uses TRBV7-9 with TRBJ2-5; the match to TRBD1 covers 9 bases. V lost 5 bases, J lost 11 bases, and 15 bases stayed unmatched. There are 15 residues in the CDR3. The germline V gene has CDR1 SEHNR and CDR2 FQNEAQ (reference sequence). CDR3 amino acids: CASSPTGGYGEEQYF. The CDR3 bases are TGTGCCAGCAGCCCAACAGGGGGCTACGGAGAAGAGCAGTACTTC. Combining the CDR3 with reference TRBV7-9 and TRBJ2-5 gives the whole variable domain DTGVSQNPRHKITKRGQNVTFRCDPISEHNRLYWYRQTLGQGPEFLTYFQNEAQLEKSRLLSDRFSAERPKGSFSTLEIQRTEQGDSAMYLCASSPTGGYGEEQYFGPGTRLLVL.

This rearrangement joins TRBV5-5 to TRBJ2-5, with 10 bases that match TRBD1. The germline V gene has CDR1 SGHKS and CDR2 YYEKEE (reference sequence). Trimming took 4 bases from V and 2 from J; bases not matched to a gene: 8. This CDR3 has 16 residues. In DNA form, the CDR3 reads TGTGCCAGCAGCCGATCCCGGGACAGGGGTCAAGAGACCCAGTACTTC. It translates to CASSRSRDRGQETQYF.

This clonotype was detected a few times. This chain connects TRBV6-5 to TRBJ1-2; 7 bases match TRBD1. From germline, CDR1 is MNHEY and CDR2 SVGAGI. The junction had 15 bases not matched to a gene; V was cut back by 0 bases and J by 5 bases. The CDR3 is 18 amino acids. The CDR3 is CASSYSGGGQSSGYGYTF. The CDR3 DNA is TGTGCCAGCAGTTACTCGGGCGGGGGACAGAGTTCAGGATATGGCTACACCTTC.

The chain carries TRBV15 and TRBJ2-4, with D possibly called TRBD1 or TRBD2 (5 bases each). Germline assignment: CDR1 LNHNV and CDR2 YYDKDF (reference sequence). V shed 5 bases and J shed 1 base, with 18 bases lying between them. This CDR3 comprises 17 residues. DNA for the CDR3: TGTGCCACCAGCGGAGGACATCCCGGAGAGGCCAAAAACATTCAGTACTTC. Residues: CATSGGHPGEAKNIQYF.

This chain links TRBV3-1 with TRBJ2-7, with 7 positions matching TRBD1. The germline V gene encodes CDR1 LGHDT and CDR2 YNNKEL (reference sequence). The CDR3 extends over 12 amino acids. Losses at the gene ends were 8 bases for V and 5 bases for J; bases not matched to a gene: 6. The CDR3 loop is CASGRQGDEQYF. In nucleotides, the CDR3 is TGTGCCAGCGGTCGACAGGGTGACGAGCAGTACTTC.